This TCR beta chain was identified in a study of shared clonotypes between healthy human individuals. Genomic DNA from each subset was divided evenly over several immunoSEQ plates. Sequencing used immunoSEQ multiplex PCR; TCRdb keeps in-frame clones, though not all of them. The sample includes 2 million to 2.5 million clones, around 95% of them seen just once. V dropped 8 bases and J dropped 4; count of bases not matched to a gene: 8. Germline V CDR1 and CDR2: MDHEN, SYDVKM. This CDR3 region has 14 residues. Study findings and constraints: Shared clonotypes: roughly 4.7% naive CD4, under 4% naive CD8, roughly 2.4% memory CD4, 0.4% memory CD8. Generation probability values for non-shared clonotypes were lower than those for clonotypes shared by all four donors.

Concerning this clone: Antigen unknown.

The receptor's source is a man aged 18 to 30 in good health. The sequenced sample was naive CD4+ T cells sorted from blood. Subset noted: CD45RA+ positively selected. The chain uses TRBV28 and TRBJ2-5; TRBD2 matches at 9 bases. In DNA, the CDR3 is TGTGCCAGCGGGGGTGGCGGGAGGGGAGAGACCCAGTACTTC. Protein product: CASGGGGRGETQYF.